This paragraph reports one TCR beta chain. The data derive from a study of cytomegalovirus exposure and HLA in healthy donors. Amplification used 60 Vbeta primers and 13 Jbeta primers. The assay was immunoSEQ multiplex PCR, and TCRdb's table has in-frame clones only and misses some. The sample yields around 200,000 clones, more than 80% seen once. CDR1 is MDHEN and CDR2 is SYDVKM in the germline V gene. J was trimmed by 5 bases and V by 10 bases; bases with no gene match: 11. CDR3 length: 13 residues. Sequences were obtained from PBMCs. This chain links TRBV28 with TRBJ2-7; TRBD2 aligns across 7 bases. The TCR was taken from a woman in her forties or fifties in good health and CMV-seropositive. Here the CDR3 DNA reads TGTGCCACAAAGGGACTACTACTCCACGAGCAGTACTTC. This codes for CATKGLLLHEQYF.